A single sample gave rise to the 10 T cell receptor beta chains below, sequenced in a study of CD8 T cells in ankylosing spondylitis. TCRdb used MiXCR to reprocess the 5' RACE reads, holding one entry per CDR3 protein. The sample holds some 130,000 distinct CDR3 sequences, approximately 15% seen once. The sample was blood, either unsorted or a sorted T cell fraction (not recorded which). These receptor sequences come from a female donor with ankylosing spondylitis or in good health (not recorded which).

This clonotype came up many times. This chain uses TRBV12-3 or TRBV12-4 with TRBJ2-7; D is perhaps TRBD2 (5 bases). There are 15 residues in the CDR3. V dropped 2 bases and J dropped 6 bases, with 17 bases sitting between them. Here the CDR3 reads CASSLNRRVRIEQYF. The CDR3 nucleotides read TGTGCCAGCAGTTTAAATCGGCGGGTTCGCATCGAGCAGTACTTC.

The chain employs TRBV6-1 and TRBJ2-2, with 8 nucleotides matching TRBD2. The V gene end was trimmed by 6 bases and the J gene end by 7 bases; junction bases not matched to a gene: 16. The CDR3 has 17 amino acids. The germline V gene has CDR1 MNHNS and CDR2 SASEGT. The CDR3 nucleotides read TGTGCCAGCAGAACGACCGGGACTAGTCTTATCCGCGGGGAGCTGTTTTTT. This translates into CASRTTGTSLIRGELFF.

Points on this clonotype: The junction shows a germline mismatch at one end, possibly a read error. V and J are TRBV7-9 and TRBJ1-5; 7 nucleotides align to TRBD1. The CDR3 covers 15 residues. In germline, CDR1 is SEHNR, CDR2 FQNEAQ (reference sequence). The CDR3 sequence is CASSQGDLGDQPHHF. The CDR3 nucleotides are TGTGCCAGCAGCCAGGGGGACCTCGGGGATCAGCCCCACCATTTT.

This clonotype turned up a few times. The rearrangement joins TRBV12-3 or TRBV12-4 to TRBJ2-7; 7 bases map to TRBD1. Trimming cost V 3 bases and J 3 bases; bases outside gene matches: 2. The CDR3 totals 13 residues. This CDR3 reads CASSLDRRYEQYF. CDR3 nucleotides: TGTGCCAGCAGTTTGGACAGGCGCTACGAGCAGTACTTC.

J is TRBJ2-7 and V is TRBV7-3, with D perhaps TRBD2 (6 bases). This CDR3 region has 14 residues. Trimming took off 5 bases at V and 5 bases at J, with 16 bases between the two ends. Germline-derived CDR1 and CDR2 are SGHTA and FQGTGA. This CDR3 reads CASSPSGEKDEQYF. For the CDR3, the DNA is TGTGCCAGCAGCCCCTCGGGGGAGAAGGACGAGCAGTACTTC.

V is TRBV19 and J is TRBJ2-1, with D perhaps TRBD2 (5 bases). The length of the CDR3 is 15 residues. Germline values: CDR1 LNHDA, CDR2 SQIVND (reference sequence). The ends were cut back, 0 bases at V and 2 bases at J, with 8 bases in the middle. CDR3 amino acids: CASSIDGRPYNEQFF. In DNA form, the CDR3 reads TGTGCCAGTAGTATAGATGGGAGACCCTACAATGAGCAGTTCTTC.

Only a few counts were recorded for this clonotype. CDR3 coding DNA: TGTGCCACCAGTGAGGGAAGACAGGGGAGGGGAGAGACCCAGTACTTC. This codes for CATSEGRQGRGETQYF. The chain is built from TRBV24-1 and TRBJ2-5; maybe TRBD1 (8 bases). CDR1 and CDR2 from the germline V gene are KGHDR and SFDVKD. The CDR3 consists of 16 residues. V was clipped by 4 bases and J by 4 bases, with 18 bases between them.

This clonotype has just a few counts. The chain employs TRBV20-1 and TRBJ2-3, with D possibly being TRBD2 (5 bases). The CDR3 is 15 residues long. The germline V gene encodes CDR1 DFQATT and CDR2 SNEGSKA (reference sequence). Trimming pared 5 bases from V and 3 bases from J, leaving 18 bases between. The DNA for the CDR3 is TGCAGTGCTCCCAGTGCGGAGGCCTATACAGATACGCAGTATTTT. Protein product: CSAPSAEAYTDTQYF.

The chain links TRBV7-3 to TRBJ2-7; D uncertain. Germline values: CDR1 SGHTA, CDR2 FQGTGA. With 5 bases removed from V and 2 bases from J, the gap between germline ends came to 16 bases. The CDR3 length is 15 residues. The CDR3 here is CASSPGSAEAYEQYF. In nucleotides, the CDR3 is TGTGCCAGCAGCCCCGGGTCGGCAGAGGCCTACGAGCAGTACTTC.

This clonotype was seen many times. The chain uses TRBV6-1 and TRBJ1-6, with D uncertain. V was shortened by 2 bases and J by 0 bases, with 14 bases between the two germline ends. The germline gives CDR1 MNHNS, CDR2 SASEGT. This CDR3 has 18 residues. CDR3 nucleotide sequence: TGTGCCAGCAGTGAAAGGGCAGGCCCAAGCTCCTATAATTCACCCCTCCACTTT. This encodes CASSERAGPSSYNSPLHF.